This T cell receptor (beta chain) is from a study of blood T cell repertoires in COVID-19. Study-wide background: PBMCs, B-cell-depleted T cells, or T cells were the source of the cDNA or gDNA that made up the material.

The CDR3 runs 16 residues. Germline CDR1 reads SGHRS; CDR2 reads YFSETQ. Trimming took 0 bases from V and 3 from J; bases not matched to a gene: 8. Profiled with immunoSEQ multiplex PCR; TCRdb holds only in-frame clones, not every one. Here the sample spans fewer than 350,000 clones, approximately 90% being singletons. Sequenced input: peripheral blood. This TCR came from a man aged 25 to 40 with COVID-19, enrolled during active disease. The chain uses TRBV5-1 and TRBJ1-1; 7 bases map to TRBD1. CDR3 sequence: CASSLATGQRYTEAFF. CDR3 coding DNA: TGCGCCAGCAGCTTGGCAACGGGACAGCGATACACTGAAGCTTTCTTT.